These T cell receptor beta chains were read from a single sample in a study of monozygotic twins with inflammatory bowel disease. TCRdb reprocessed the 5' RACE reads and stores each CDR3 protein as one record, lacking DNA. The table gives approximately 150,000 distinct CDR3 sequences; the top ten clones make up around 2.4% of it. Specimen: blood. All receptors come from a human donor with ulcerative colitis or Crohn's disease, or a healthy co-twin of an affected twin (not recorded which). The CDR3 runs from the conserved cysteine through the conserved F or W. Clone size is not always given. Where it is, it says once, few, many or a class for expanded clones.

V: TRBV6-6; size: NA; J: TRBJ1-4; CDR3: CASSYRGRAEKLFF
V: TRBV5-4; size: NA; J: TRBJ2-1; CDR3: CASSSLAGVDNEQFF
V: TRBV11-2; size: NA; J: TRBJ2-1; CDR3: CASSLDLIGGNSYNEQFF
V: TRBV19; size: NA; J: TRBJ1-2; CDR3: CASSSWTGPRGYTF
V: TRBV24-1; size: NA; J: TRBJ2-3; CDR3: CATSESGGRTDTQYF
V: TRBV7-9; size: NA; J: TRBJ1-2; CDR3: CASSLLDTESHYGYTF
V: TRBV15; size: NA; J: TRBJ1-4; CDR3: CATSRRLGGNEKLFF
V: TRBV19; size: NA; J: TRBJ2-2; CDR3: CASSIFELRELFF
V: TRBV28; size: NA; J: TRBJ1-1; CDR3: CASSYRGLTEAFF
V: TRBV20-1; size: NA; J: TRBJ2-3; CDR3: CSARVFRSGTDTQYF
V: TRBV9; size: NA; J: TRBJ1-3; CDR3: CASSLGQGPGNTIYF
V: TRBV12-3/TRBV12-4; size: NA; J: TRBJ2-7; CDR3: CASSSPSGISYEQYF
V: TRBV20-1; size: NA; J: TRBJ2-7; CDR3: CSASPLVGHGFEQYF
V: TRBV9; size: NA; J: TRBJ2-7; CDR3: CASSSGQNTYEQYF
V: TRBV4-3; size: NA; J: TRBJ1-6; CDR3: CASSQTTIPGTYSPLHF
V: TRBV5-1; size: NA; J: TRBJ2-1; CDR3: CASSLGDNNEQFF
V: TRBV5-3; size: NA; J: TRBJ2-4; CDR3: CARSLENSPRHIQYF
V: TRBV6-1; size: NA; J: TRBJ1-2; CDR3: CASSVEQATNYGYTF
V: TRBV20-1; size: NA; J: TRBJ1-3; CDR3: CSARDYRPAGNTIYF
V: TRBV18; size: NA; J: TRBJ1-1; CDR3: CASSPPNRKGEAFF
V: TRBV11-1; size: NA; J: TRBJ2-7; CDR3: CASSLSGTKQYF
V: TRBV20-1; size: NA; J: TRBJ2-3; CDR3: CSAGQTTDTQYF
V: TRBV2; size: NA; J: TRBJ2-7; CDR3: CASRPDGYEQYF
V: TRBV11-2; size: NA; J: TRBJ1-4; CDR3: CASSSRGVANEKLFF
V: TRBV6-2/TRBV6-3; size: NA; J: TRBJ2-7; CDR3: CASSAGLADGYEQYF
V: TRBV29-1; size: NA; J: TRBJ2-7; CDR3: CSVAVFDEQYF
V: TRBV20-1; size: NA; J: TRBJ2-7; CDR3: CSARRTPVTYEQYF
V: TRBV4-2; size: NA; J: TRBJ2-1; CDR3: CASSQEGSGEQFF
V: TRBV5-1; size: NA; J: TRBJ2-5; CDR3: CASSLNGWETQYF
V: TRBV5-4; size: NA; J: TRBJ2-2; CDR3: CASSPQAQGRTGELFF
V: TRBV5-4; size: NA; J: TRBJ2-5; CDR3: CASSSNLQGDETQYF
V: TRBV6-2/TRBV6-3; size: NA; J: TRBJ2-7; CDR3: CASSTWTGGYEQYF
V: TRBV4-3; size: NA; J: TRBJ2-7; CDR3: CASSRDQRDVYEQYF
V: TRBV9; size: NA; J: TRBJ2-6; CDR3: CASSAPGGLTDGANVLTF
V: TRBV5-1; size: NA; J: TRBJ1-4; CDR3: CASSLAQGFGEKLFF
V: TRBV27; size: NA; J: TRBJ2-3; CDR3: CASSLRGLAGEQDTQYF
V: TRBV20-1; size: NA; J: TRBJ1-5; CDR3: CSARGTGGGNQPQHF
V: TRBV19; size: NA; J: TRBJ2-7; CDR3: CASSIFDSYEQYF
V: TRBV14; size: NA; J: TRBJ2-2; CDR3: CASSQDGTGELFF
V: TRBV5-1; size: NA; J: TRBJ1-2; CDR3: CASSGGVGDNYGYTF
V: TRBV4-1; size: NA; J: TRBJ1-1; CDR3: CASSQATAGNTEAFF
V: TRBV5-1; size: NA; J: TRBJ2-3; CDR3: CASSDGRALGTDTQYF
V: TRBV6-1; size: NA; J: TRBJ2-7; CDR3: CASSEARPYEQYF
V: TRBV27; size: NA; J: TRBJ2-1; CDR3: CASSWTAGNYNEQFF
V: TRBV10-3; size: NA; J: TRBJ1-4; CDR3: CAISPRQGVNEKLFF
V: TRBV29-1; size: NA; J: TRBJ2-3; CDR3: CSVVRRGEGTDTQYF
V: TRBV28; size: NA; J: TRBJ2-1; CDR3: CATYSGDNEQFF
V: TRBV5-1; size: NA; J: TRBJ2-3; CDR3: CASSLTTGSTDTQYF
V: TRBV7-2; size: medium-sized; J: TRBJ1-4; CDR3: CASSLSSSVSLLEKLFF
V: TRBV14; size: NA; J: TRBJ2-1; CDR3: CASSQRYNEQFF
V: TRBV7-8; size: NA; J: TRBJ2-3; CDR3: CASSLGRTSSVTQYF